This T cell receptor (beta chain) appears in the sequencing data of a study of T cells expressing NK-cell markers. The CDR3 spans 11 residues. Looked up from germline, CDR1 is MNHEY and CDR2 is SVGAGI. Following a re-call of the 5' RACE reads, TCRdb has one entry per CDR3 protein and lacks DNA. With 500,000 or so distinct CDR3 sequences in the sample, the ten largest clones hold 3% to 4.5%. The chain is built from TRBV6-5 and TRBJ2-3; TCRdb indicates TRBD1, and absent DNA this call remains unverified. Source material: blood T cells: a sorted CD56 or NKG2C T cell subset, CD4+ or CD8+ T cells, or bulk PBMC T cells (not recorded which). The sequence was obtained from a man aged 18 to 35 in good health. The CDR3 loop is CASTALDTQYF.